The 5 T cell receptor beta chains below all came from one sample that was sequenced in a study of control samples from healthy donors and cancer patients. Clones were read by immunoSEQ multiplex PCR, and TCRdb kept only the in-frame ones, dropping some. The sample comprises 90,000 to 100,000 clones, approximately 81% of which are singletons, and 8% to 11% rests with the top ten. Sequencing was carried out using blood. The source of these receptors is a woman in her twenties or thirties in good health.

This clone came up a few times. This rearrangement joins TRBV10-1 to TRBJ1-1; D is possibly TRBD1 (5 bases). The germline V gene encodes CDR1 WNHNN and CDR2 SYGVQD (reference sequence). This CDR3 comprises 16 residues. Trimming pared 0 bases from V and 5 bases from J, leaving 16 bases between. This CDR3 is CASSESGLGEGTEAFF. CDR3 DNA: TGCGCCAGCAGTGAGTCTGGATTAGGAGAGGGGACTGAAGCTTTCTTT.

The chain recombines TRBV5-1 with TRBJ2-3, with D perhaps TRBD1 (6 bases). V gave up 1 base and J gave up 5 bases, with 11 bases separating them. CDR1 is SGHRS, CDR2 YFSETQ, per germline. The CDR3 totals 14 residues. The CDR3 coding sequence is TGCGCCAGCAGCTTGTTTGGGGGCAGAGATACGCAGTATTTT. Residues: CASSLFGGRDTQYF. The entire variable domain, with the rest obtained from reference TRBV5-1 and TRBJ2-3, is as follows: KAGVTQTPRYLIKTRGQQVTLSCSPISGHRSVSWYQQTPGQGLQFLFEYFSETQRNKGNFPGRFSGRQFSNSRSEMNVSTLELGDSALYLCASSLFGGRDTQYFGPGTRLTVL.

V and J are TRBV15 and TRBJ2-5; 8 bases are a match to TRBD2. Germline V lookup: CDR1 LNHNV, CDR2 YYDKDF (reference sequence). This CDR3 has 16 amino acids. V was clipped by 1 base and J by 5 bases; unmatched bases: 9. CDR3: CATSRVQRGGRETQYF. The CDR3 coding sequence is TGTGCCACCAGCAGAGTCCAACGGGGGGGCCGTGAGACCCAGTACTTC. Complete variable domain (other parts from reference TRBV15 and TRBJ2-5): DAMVIQNPRYQVTQFGKPVTLSCSQTLNHNVMYWYQQKSSQAPKLLFHYYDKDFNNEADTPDNFQSRRPNTSFCFLDIRSPGLGDTAMYLCATSRVQRGGRETQYFGPGTRLLVL.

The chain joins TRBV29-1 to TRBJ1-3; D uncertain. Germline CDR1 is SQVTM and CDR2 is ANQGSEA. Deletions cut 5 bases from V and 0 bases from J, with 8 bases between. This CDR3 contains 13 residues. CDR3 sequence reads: CSVIDTSGNTIYF. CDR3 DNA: TGCAGCGTTATCGACACCTCTGGAAACACCATATATTTT.

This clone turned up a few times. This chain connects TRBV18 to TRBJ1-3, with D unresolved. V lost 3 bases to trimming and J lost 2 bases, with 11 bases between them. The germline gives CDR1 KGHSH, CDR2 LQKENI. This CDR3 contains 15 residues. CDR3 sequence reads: CASSPIPQAGNTIYF. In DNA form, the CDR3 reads TGTGCCAGCTCACCGATTCCTCAAGCTGGAAACACCATATATTTT.